This entry is about one TCR beta chain. Its antigen remains unidentified. The data belong to a study of beta chain features in type 1 diabetes. The wider study: Cells sorted and examined across all samples totaled 85 million to 130 million.

TCRB transcripts that were expressed got sequenced, as all of the isolated RNA had been reverse transcribed. Libraries were prepared by immunoSEQ multiplex PCR; TCRdb keeps only in-frame clonotypes and omits some of them. Of about 190,000 clones listed, about 7.8% were seen once; the top ten hold more than 0.75%. Whole-study results and caveats: When Type 1 diabetes patients were examined, their TCRB CDR3s proved moderately but significantly shorter in all four CD4+ subsets. Fewer junction insertions and more nucleotide deletions appeared in type 1 diabetes patients.

Sequencing was carried out using central memory CD4+ T cells from blood. This TCR came from a middle-aged woman with type 1 diabetes.

The chain's CDR3 is CASSLQQGPFYEQYF. CDR3 bases: TGTGCCAGCAGCCTCCAACAGGGGCCGTTCTACGAGCAGTACTTC. The chain recombines TRBV7-3 with TRBJ2-5, with 7 bases identical to TRBD1. The J call is in doubt because the DNA end fits TRBJ2-7 better. CDR1 and CDR2 from the germline V gene are SGHTA and FQGTGA. CDR3 length: 15 amino acids.